This is a list of T cell receptor beta chains from one sample in a study of blood T cell repertoires in COVID-19. Only in-frame clones appear in the TCRdb table, and some are missing; sequencing was by immunoSEQ multiplex PCR. This table holds about 160,000 clones, about 88% found once. The sample comprised peripheral blood. Source of these receptors: a woman of 80 years or more with acute or convalescent COVID-19. The CDR3 runs from the conserved cysteine through the conserved F or W. D genes are given only for firm matches. Rows may omit the clone size; those that give it use once, few, many or a size class.

>TRBD1|TRBJ1-1|13|NA|TRBV7-6
CASRTGMNTEAFF
TGTGCCAGCAGGACAGGGATGAACACTGAAGCTTTCTTT
>TRBD1|TRBJ1-2|13|NA|TRBV6-5
CASSPRQGWGYTF
TGTGCCAGCAGTCCAAGACAGGGCTGGGGCTACACCTTC
>NA|TRBJ1-3|13|NA|TRBV30
CAWSDIAPNTIYF
TGTGCCTGGAGTGACATAGCTCCCAACACCATATATTTT
>NA|TRBJ2-3|15|NA|TRBV19
CASSTGIVSTDTQYF
TGTGCCAGTAGTACAGGGATTGTAAGCACAGATACGCAGTATTTT
>NA|TRBJ2-2|16|NA|TRBV5-4
CASSPGGTGNTGELFF
TGTGCCAGCAGCCCCGGGGGGACAGGGAACACCGGGGAGCTGTTTTTT
>NA|TRBJ1-6|17|NA|TRBV20-1
CSASKLGENSYNSPLHF
TGCAGTGCCAGTAAGCTCGGGGAAAATTCCTATAATTCACCCCTCCACTTT
>NA|TRBJ2-2|16|once|TRBV11-2
CASRPITGVSPGELFF
TGTGCCAGCAGACCGATAACAGGCGTTTCTCCCGGGGAGCTGTTTTTT
>NA|TRBJ1-4|16|NA|TRBV6-5
CASSYTRGGALEKLFF
TGTGCCAGCAGTTACACCCGTGGGGGGGCGCTTGAAAAACTGTTTTTT
>TRBD2|TRBJ2-3|16|once|TRBV5-1
CASSSLAGGPADTQYF
TGCGCCAGCAGCTCCTTAGCGGGGGGGCCCGCAGATACGCAGTATTTT
>TRBD1|TRBJ2-2|16|few|TRBV24-1
CATSDPGQGGTGELFF
TGTGCCACCAGTGATCCCGGACAGGGCGGCACCGGGGAGCTGTTTTTT
>TRBD2|TRBJ2-7|18|NA|TRBV3-1/TRBV3-2
CASSHSPLAGTSGYEQYF
TGTGCCAGCAGCCATTCCCCTCTCGCCGGGACTAGCGGCTACGAGCAGTACTTC
>NA|TRBJ2-1|13|once|TRBV6-5
CASSRTVPNEQFF
TGTGCCAGCAGCCGGACAGTGCCAAATGAGCAGTTCTTC
>TRBD2|TRBJ2-1|15|NA|TRBV7-2
CASSLHGGGTYEQFF
TGTGCCAGCAGCTTACACGGCGGGGGTACCTATGAGCAGTTCTTC
>NA|TRBJ1-6|15|NA|TRBV14
CASSQDAVINSPLHF
TGTGCCAGCAGCCAAGACGCAGTGATTAATTCACCCCTCCACTTT
>TRBD1|TRBJ2-2|15|NA|TRBV30
CAWSWDRVGSGELFF
TGTGCCTGGTCGTGGGACAGGGTAGGATCCGGGGAGCTGTTTTTT
>NA|TRBJ1-5|12|NA|TRBV19
CASSRAGRPQHF
TGTGCCAGTAGTAGGGCGGGCCGGCCCCAGCATTTT
>TRBD1|TRBJ1-5|16|once|TRBV15
CATSRPGQGINQPQHF
TGTGCCACCAGCAGACCGGGACAGGGAATCAATCAGCCCCAGCATTTT
>NA|TRBJ1-2|9|few|TRBV20-1
CSANDRIPF
TGCAGTGCAAACGACAGAATACCTTTC
>TRBD1|TRBJ2-5|13|NA|TRBV13
CASSEGTEETQYF
TGTGCCAGCAGCGAGGGGACAGAAGAGACCCAGTACTTC
>NA|TRBJ2-1|17|NA|TRBV7-6
CASSLFPQEGAGNEQFF
TGTGCCAGCAGCTTATTCCCCCAGGAGGGGGCCGGTAATGAGCAGTTCTTC
>TRBD1|TRBJ1-2|16|NA|TRBV28
CASSSSWDRGYYGYTF
TGTGCCAGCAGTTCTTCCTGGGACAGAGGATACTATGGCTACACCTTC
>TRBD1|TRBJ1-3|15|NA|TRBV9
CASSGGTANGNTIYF
TGTGCCAGCAGCGGGGGGACAGCGAACGGAAACACCATATATTTT
>NA|TRBJ1-4|18|NA|TRBV5-4
CASSTGGGLAALNEKLFF
TGTGCCAGCAGCACCGGGGGAGGTTTAGCGGCCCTTAATGAAAAACTGTTTTTT
>NA|TRBJ2-7|13|NA|TRBV12-3/TRBV12-4
CASSLSRSYEQYF
TGTGCCAGCAGTTTGAGCAGGTCCTACGAGCAGTACTTC
>TRBD1|TRBJ1-4|15|NA|TRBV18
CASSRDSEVSEKLFF
TGTGCCAGCTCCCGGGACAGCGAAGTGAGCGAAAAACTGTTTTTT
>TRBD2|TRBJ2-7|14|few|TRBV28
CASITRGRSYEQYF
TGTGCCAGCATCACCCGCGGGAGGTCCTACGAGCAGTACTTC